These T cell receptor beta chains were read from a single sample in a study of identical twins. MiXCR, run by TCRdb on the 5' RACE reads, gives a single entry per CDR3 protein. The repertoire consists of a few hundred thousand distinct CDR3 sequences, with 15% to 20% occurring once and the leading ten covering 10% to 15%. Material for sequencing was naive T cells sorted from blood. The receptors come from a man aged 50-59 years in good health. The conserved cysteine and the conserved F or W are not part of the CDR3 here. Fields, in order: CDR3 protein, J gene, V gene.

ASSRWVGEQY TRBJ2-7 TRBV7-8
ASSQAVYNEQF TRBJ2-1 TRBV4-3
ASSPSTGGTEAF TRBJ1-1 TRBV18
ASSPRGVDEQY TRBJ2-7 TRBV7-9
ASSQDRNEQF TRBJ2-1 TRBV12-3/TRBV12-4
ATGSGTDETQY TRBJ2-5 TRBV24-1
ASARAGINTEAF TRBJ1-1 TRBV7-9
ASSLLAGDTGELF TRBJ2-2 TRBV7-9
AWGRGGDNEKLF TRBJ1-4 TRBV30
ASSYFRSGGWDEQF TRBJ2-1 TRBV5-6
ASSYFGTLGTQY TRBJ2-5 TRBV6-2/TRBV6-3
ASSHGTVGANYGYT TRBJ1-2 TRBV4-1
ASSYSTLRLNTEAF TRBJ1-1 TRBV6-5
ASSQFESRGNEQF TRBJ2-1 TRBV4-3
ASTPYKAGGNQETQY TRBJ2-5 TRBV27
ASSSDRTSGLSTDTQY TRBJ2-3 TRBV11-2
SVEDRNRNGNTIY TRBJ1-3 TRBV29-1
ASSLDEDRGLETQY TRBJ2-5 TRBV11-2
ASSQSWGLAGAGELF TRBJ2-2 TRBV4-3
ASRGDEQY TRBJ2-7 TRBV2
ASRISGTSYNEQF TRBJ2-1 TRBV28
SARDGRRISGANVLT TRBJ2-6 TRBV20-1
ASSTRLVLRNEQF TRBJ2-1 TRBV27
ASSLDPPVFGNEQF TRBJ2-1 TRBV11-2
ASSYVGLQFEETQY TRBJ2-5 TRBV6-7
ASRPQGVRTDTQY TRBJ2-3 TRBV3-1
ASSLPGVSYEQY TRBJ2-7 TRBV11-2
ASSVDGTGVPYEQY TRBJ2-7 TRBV9
ASSLVGRLKDTQY TRBJ2-3 TRBV7-8
SARDTRLAGAREQY TRBJ2-7 TRBV20-1
ASTFVSTGAPGSYEQY TRBJ2-7 TRBV5-1
SVNEGGTGNEQF TRBJ2-1 TRBV20-1
ASSLSPSRGNQPQH TRBJ1-5 TRBV7-2
ASRTGTNGEQF TRBJ2-1 TRBV3-1
ATSRRGENQPQH TRBJ1-5 TRBV15
ASSPPSMGNTGELF TRBJ2-2 TRBV4-2
AISGGDRLNTEAF TRBJ1-1 TRBV10-3
ASSPSAGAGGSTDTQY TRBJ2-3 TRBV28
ATSRDLTAYEQY TRBJ2-7 TRBV15
ASSLGGLGQPQH TRBJ1-5 TRBV12-3/TRBV12-4
ASSSGLVADTQY TRBJ2-3 TRBV7-8
SVFSGRAYEQY TRBJ2-7 TRBV29-1
ASSHTPSGGDRDEQF TRBJ2-1 TRBV4-3
ASEGIWEQF TRBJ2-1 TRBV27
ASSLAGGRVYEQY TRBJ2-7 TRBV5-1
ASSPMGRSEAF TRBJ1-1 TRBV27
ASSGTLRGSYGQY TRBJ2-7 TRBV4-3